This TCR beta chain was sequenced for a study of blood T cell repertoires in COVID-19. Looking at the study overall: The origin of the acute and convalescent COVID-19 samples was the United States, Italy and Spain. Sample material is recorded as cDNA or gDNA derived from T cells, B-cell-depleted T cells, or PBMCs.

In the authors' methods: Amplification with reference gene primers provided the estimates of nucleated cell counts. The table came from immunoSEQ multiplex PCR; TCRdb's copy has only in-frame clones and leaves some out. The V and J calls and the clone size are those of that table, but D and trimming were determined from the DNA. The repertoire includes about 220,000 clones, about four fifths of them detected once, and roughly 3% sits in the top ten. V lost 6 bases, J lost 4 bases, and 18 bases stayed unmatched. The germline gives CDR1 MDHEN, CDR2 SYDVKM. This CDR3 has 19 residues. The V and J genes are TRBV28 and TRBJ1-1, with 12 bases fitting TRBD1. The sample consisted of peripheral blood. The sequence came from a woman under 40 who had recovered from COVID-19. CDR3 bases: TGTGCCAGCAGGCCTTACGGGGACAGGGGGCTATATAGAAGCACTGAAGCTTTCTTT. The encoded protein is CASRPYGDRGLYRSTEAFF.